This TCR beta chain comes out of a study of tumor and adjacent non-tumor tissue in lung cancer. Whole-study findings and limits: In normal lung, the top 100 clones were significantly more dominant than in tumor. Tumor TCR diversity, when higher, was linked to shorter survival.

No cell sorting was done before RNA was extracted from the tissue. A modified ARM-PCR protocol with three rounds of nested PCR amplified TCRbeta. TCRdb independently ran MiXCR on the multiplex PCR reads; one entry per CDR3 protein. Of 90,000 or so distinct CDR3 sequences listed, roughly three fifths are singletons. The CDR3 is made up of 16 amino acids. The ends were cut back, 2 bases at V and 4 bases at J, with 12 bases in the middle. CDR1 is SGHTA and CDR2 is FQGTGA in the germline V gene. As concerns this clonotype: What it recognizes is unknown.

This sequence joins TRBV7-3 and TRBJ2-6; D is perhaps TRBD1 (6 bases). What was sequenced was lung tumor tissue. The clonotype originates from a man in his 70s with non-small cell lung cancer. The CDR3 nucleotides read TGTGCCAGCAGCTTAGCCCCAGGGGTCGGGGCCAACGTCCTGACTTTC. This encodes CASSLAPGVGANVLTF.